This T cell receptor (beta chain) was captured by sequencing in a study of blood T cell repertoires in COVID-19. As for the study in general: Sample material is recorded as cDNA or gDNA derived from T cells, B-cell-depleted T cells, or PBMCs.

Original analysis: How many nucleated cells were present was estimated from reference gene primer amplification. The method was immunoSEQ multiplex PCR; TCRdb's version includes in-frame clones alone and lacks a portion of them. Clonal size and the V and J genes are those of that table, whereas D and trimming came from the DNA. This sample carries roughly 100,000 clones, about 90% of them seen once, and the ten largest clones take approximately 2%. The TCR sequence derives from a man in his fifties or sixties with active COVID-19. Material: peripheral blood.

DNA for the CDR3: TGTGCCAGCAGCGGGACAGGCAATCAGCCCCAGCATTTT. Its translation is CASSGTGNQPQHF. The chain links TRBV5-8 to TRBJ1-5, with 7 bases lining up with TRBD1. Trimming cost V 4 bases and J 2 bases; bases outside gene matches: 0. This CDR3 comprises 13 residues. The germline gives CDR1 SGHTS, CDR2 YDEGEE.